This T cell receptor (beta chain) was found in a study of T cell changes during pregnancy in multiple sclerosis. Generated by immunoSEQ multiplex PCR, the TCRdb table keeps only in-frame clones and is missing some. This sample yields tens of thousands of clones, of which 80% to 95% are seen a single time; roughly 1.2% belongs to the top ten. A remark on this clone: Within the sample, other DNA sequences also encode this same CDR3.

V lost 1 base and J lost 4; bases outside the gene matches: 1. This CDR3 contains 14 residues. Germline V lookup: CDR1 MNHEY, CDR2 SMNVEV (reference sequence). The source of this sequence is a female donor in good health, enrolled as a control in a pregnancy study. The V and J genes are TRBV27 and TRBJ1-2, with 9 bases identical to TRBD1. Sequencing was performed on peripheral blood, taken after pregnancy. The CDR3 DNA follows: TGTGCCAGCAGTTTATTGGGACAGGGCTATGGCTACACCTTC. It codes for CASSLLGQGYGYTF.